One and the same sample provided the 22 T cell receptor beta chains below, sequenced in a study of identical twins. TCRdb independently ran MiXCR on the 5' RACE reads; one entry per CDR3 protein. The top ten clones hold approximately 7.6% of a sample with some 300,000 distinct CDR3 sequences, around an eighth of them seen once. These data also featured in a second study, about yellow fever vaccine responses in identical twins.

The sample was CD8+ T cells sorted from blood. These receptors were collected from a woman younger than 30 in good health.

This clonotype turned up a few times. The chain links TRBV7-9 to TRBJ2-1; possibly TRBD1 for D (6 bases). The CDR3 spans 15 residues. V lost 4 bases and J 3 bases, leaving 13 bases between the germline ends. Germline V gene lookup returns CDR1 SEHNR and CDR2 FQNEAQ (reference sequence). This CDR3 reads CASSYLDRLYNEQFF. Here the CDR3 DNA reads TGTGCCAGCAGCTACCTAGACAGGCTCTACAATGAGCAGTTCTTC.

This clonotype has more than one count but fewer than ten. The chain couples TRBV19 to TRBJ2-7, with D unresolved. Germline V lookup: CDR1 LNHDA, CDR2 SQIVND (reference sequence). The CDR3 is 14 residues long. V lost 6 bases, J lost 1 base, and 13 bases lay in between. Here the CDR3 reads CASRGLPSSYEQYF. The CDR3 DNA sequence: TGTGCCAGTAGAGGGCTGCCGAGTTCCTACGAGCAGTACTTC.

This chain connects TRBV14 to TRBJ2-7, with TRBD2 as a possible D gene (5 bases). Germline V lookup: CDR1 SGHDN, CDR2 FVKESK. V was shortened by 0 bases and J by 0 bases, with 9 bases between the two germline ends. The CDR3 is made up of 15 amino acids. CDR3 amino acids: CASSQEVGGSYEQYF. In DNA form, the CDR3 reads TGTGCCAGCAGCCAAGAAGTCGGAGGCTCCTACGAGCAGTACTTC.

CDR3: CASGLGCEQYV. CDR3 DNA sequence: TGTGCTAGTGGTTTGGGTTGCGAGCAGTACGTC. The chain uses TRBV12-5 and TRBJ2-7; D uncertain. Germline CDR1 LGHNT, CDR2 FRNRAP. CDR3 length equals 11 residues. Trimming cost V 1 base and J 6 bases, with 4 bases left between them.

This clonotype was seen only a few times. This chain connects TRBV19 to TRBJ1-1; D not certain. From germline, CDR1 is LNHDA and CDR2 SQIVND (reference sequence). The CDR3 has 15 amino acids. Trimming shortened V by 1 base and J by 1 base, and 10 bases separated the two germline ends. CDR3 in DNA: TGTGCCAGTAGTATAGCGGGGAGGGCGAACACTGAAGCTTTCTTT. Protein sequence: CASSIAGRANTEAFF.

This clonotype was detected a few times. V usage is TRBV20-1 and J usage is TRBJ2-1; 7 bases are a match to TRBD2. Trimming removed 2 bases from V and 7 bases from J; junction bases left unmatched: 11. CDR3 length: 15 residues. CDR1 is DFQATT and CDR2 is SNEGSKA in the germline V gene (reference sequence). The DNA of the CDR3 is TGCAGTGCTAGACCCGCGCGGGAGTCTGAAAATGAGCAGTTCTTC. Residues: CSARPARESENEQFF.

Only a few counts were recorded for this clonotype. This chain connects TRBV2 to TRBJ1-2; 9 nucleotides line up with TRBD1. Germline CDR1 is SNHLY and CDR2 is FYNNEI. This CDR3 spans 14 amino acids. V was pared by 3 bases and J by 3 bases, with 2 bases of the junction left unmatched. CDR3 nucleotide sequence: TGTGCCAGCAGTGAGACAGGGGGTGACTATGGCTACACCTTC. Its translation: CASSETGGDYGYTF.

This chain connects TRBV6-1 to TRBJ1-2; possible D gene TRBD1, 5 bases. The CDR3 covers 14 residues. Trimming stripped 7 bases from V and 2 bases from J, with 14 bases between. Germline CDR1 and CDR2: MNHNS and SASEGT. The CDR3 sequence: CASTYEGENYGYTF. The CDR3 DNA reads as TGTGCCAGCACCTACGAAGGGGAGAACTATGGCTACACCTTC.

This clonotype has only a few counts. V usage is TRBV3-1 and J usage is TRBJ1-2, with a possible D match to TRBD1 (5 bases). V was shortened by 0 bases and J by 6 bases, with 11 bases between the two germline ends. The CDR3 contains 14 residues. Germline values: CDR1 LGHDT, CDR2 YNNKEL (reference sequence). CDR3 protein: CASSQDGRAHGYTF. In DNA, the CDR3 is TGTGCCAGCAGCCAAGATGGCAGGGCGCATGGCTACACCTTC.

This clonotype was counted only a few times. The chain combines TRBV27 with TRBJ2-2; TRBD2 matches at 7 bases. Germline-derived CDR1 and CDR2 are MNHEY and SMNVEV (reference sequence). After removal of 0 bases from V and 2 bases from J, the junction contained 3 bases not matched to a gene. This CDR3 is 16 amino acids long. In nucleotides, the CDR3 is TGTGCCAGCAGTTTATCGGCGGGGGTCAACACCGGGGAGCTGTTTTTT. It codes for CASSLSAGVNTGELFF.

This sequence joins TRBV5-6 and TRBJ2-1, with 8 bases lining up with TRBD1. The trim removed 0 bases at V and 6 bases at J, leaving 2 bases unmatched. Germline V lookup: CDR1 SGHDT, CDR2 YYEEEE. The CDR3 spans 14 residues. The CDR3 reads CASSLEGQGNEQFF. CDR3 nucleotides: TGTGCCAGCAGCTTGGAAGGACAGGGCAATGAGCAGTTCTTC.

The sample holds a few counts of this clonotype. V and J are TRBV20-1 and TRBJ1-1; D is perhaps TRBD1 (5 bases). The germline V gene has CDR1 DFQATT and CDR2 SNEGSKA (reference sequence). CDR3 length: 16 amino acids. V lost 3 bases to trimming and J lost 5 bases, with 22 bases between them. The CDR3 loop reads CSARGEEDTWGTEAFF. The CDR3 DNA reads TGCAGTGCTAGGGGGGAGGAGGACACCTGGGGGACTGAAGCTTTCTTT.

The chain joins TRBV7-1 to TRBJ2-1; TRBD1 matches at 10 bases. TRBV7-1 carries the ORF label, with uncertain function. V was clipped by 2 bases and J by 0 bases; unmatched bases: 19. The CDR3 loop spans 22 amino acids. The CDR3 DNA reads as TGTGCCAGCAGCTCACAACTTTCCGGGACAGGGGTCCTTCAAAGCTCCTACAATGAGCAGTTCTTC. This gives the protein CASSSQLSGTGVLQSSYNEQFF.

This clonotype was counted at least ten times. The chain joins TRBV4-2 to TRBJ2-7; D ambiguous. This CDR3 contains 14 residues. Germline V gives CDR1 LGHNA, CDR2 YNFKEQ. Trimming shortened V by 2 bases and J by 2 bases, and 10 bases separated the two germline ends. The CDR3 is CASSQSADAYEQYF. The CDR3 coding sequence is TGTGCCAGCAGCCAATCAGCCGACGCCTACGAGCAGTACTTC.

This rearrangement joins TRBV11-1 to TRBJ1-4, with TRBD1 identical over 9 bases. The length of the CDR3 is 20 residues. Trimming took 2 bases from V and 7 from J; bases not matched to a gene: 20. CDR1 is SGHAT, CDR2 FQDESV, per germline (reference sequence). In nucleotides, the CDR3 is TGTGCCAGCAGCTTATCTTCTTTAGGGGACAGGGCGGATGGTGGTGAAAAACTGTTTTTT. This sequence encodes CASSLSSLGDRADGGEKLFF.

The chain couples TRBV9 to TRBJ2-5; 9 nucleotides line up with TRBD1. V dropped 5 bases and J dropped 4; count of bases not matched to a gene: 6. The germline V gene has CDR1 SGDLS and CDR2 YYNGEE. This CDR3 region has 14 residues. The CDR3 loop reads CASSDRGAGETQYF. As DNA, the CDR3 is TGTGCCAGCAGTGACAGGGGGGCGGGAGAGACCCAGTACTTC.

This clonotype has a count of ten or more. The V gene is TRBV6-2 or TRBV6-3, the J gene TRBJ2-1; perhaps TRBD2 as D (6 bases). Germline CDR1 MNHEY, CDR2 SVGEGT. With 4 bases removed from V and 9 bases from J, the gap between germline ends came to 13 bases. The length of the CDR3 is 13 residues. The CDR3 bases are TGTGCCAGCAGTTCCTCGGGACTTATTGAGCAGTTCTTC. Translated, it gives CASSSSGLIEQFF.

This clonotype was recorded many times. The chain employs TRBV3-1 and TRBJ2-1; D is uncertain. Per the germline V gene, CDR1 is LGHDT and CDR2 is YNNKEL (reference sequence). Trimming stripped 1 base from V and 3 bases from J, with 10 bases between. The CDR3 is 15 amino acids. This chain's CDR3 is CASSQGPFRYNEQFF. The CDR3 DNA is TGTGCCAGCAGCCAAGGGCCCTTCCGCTACAATGAGCAGTTCTTC.

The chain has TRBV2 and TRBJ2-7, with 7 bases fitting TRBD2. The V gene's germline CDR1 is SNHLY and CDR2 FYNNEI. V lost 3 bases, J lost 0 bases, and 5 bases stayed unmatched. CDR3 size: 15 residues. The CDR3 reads CASSESAGNSYEQYF. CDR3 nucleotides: TGTGCCAGCAGTGAGTCAGCGGGGAACTCCTACGAGCAGTACTTC.

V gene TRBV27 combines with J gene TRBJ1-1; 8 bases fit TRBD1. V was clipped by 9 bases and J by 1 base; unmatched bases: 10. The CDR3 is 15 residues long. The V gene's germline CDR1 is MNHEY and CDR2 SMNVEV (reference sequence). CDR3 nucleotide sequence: TGTGCCAGTAACCGGGACAGGCCAACGAACACTGAAGCTTTCTTT. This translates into CASNRDRPTNTEAFF.

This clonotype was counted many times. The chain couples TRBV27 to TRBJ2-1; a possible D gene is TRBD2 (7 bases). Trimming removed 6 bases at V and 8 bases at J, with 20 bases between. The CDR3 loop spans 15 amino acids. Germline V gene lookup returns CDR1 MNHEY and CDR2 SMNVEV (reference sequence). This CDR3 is CASSGGGGATHEQFF. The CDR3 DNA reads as TGTGCCAGCAGCGGCGGTGGGGGGGCGACCCATGAGCAGTTCTTC.

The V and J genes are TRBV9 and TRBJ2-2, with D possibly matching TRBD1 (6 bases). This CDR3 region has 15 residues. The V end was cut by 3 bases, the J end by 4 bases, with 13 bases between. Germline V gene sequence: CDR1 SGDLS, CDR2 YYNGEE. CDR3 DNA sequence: TGTGCCAGCAGCGCCGGGACATGGGGCACCGGGGAGCTGTTTTTT. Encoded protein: CASSAGTWGTGELFF.